Listed below are T cell receptor beta chains from one sample, sequenced in a study of T cell changes during pregnancy in multiple sclerosis. Clones were read by immunoSEQ multiplex PCR, and TCRdb kept only the in-frame ones, dropping some. Here the sample spans around 30,000 clones, about 87% being singletons. The specimen was CD8+ T cells from peripheral blood mononuclear cells, collected in the third trimester of pregnancy. All receptors derive from a female donor with multiple sclerosis, enrolled in a pregnancy study. Each CDR3 is given with its conserved first and last residue. Fields, in order: V gene, J gene, CDR3 protein.

TRBV27,TRBJ2-3,CASSWTGVTDTQYF
TRBV7-6,TRBJ2-7,CASSPRGGVVEQYF
TRBV7-9,TRBJ2-3,CASNEVGGAPKADTQYF
TRBV13,TRBJ1-2,CASSLGGTGGANGYTF
TRBV6-5,TRBJ2-5,CATRDGGETQYF
TRBV7-3,TRBJ2-7,CASSWEGGTIYSYEQYF
TRBV5-1,TRBJ2-7,CASSSSAGISYEQYF
TRBV4-1,TRBJ2-7,CASSQVSRGDSYEQYF
TRBV27,TRBJ1-5,CASSFGTGGQPQHF
TRBV4-3,TRBJ1-1,CASSQDSRNTEAFF
TRBV11-1,TRBJ1-2,CASSPVGGYYGYTF
TRBV4-1,TRBJ2-2,CASSPFGGQGGTGELFF
TRBV9,TRBJ1-4,CASSPQGAANEKLFF